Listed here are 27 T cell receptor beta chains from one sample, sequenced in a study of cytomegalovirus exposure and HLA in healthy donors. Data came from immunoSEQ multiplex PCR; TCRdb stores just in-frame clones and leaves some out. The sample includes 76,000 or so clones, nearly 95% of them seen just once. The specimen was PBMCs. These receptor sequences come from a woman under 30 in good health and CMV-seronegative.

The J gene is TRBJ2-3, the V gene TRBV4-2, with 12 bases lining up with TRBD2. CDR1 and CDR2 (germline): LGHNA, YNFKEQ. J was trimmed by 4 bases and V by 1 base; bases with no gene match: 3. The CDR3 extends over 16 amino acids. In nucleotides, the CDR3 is TGTGCCAGCAGCCAAGCGACTAGCGGGAGCCCAGATACGCAGTATTTT. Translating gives CASSQATSGSPDTQYF.

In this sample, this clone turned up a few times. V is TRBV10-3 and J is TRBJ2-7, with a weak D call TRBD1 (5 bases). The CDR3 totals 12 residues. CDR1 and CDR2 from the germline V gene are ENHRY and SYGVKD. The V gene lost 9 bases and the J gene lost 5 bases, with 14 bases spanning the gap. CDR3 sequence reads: CAIGRTSDEQYF. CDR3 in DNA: TGTGCCATTGGACGGACATCCGACGAGCAGTACTTC.

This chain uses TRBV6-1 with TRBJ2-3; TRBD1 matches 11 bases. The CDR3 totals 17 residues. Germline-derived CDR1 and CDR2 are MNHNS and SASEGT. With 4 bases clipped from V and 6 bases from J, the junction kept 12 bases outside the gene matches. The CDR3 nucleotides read TGTGCCAGCAGTGCATGGACAGGGGGCGACCGAGGGGATACGCAGTATTTT. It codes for CASSAWTGGDRGDTQYF.

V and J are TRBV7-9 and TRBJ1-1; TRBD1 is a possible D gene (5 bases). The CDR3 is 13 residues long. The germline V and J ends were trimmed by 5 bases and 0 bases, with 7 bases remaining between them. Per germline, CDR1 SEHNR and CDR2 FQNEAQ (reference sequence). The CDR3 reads CASSQTVNTEAFF. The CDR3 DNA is TGTGCCAGCAGCCAGACAGTGAACACTGAAGCTTTCTTT. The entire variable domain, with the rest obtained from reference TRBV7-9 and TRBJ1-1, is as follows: DTGVSQNPRHKITKRGQNVTFRCDPISEHNRLYWYRQTLGQGPEFLTYFQNEAQLEKSRLLSDRFSAERPKGSFSTLEIQRTEQGDSAMYLCASSQTVNTEAFFGQGTRLTVV.

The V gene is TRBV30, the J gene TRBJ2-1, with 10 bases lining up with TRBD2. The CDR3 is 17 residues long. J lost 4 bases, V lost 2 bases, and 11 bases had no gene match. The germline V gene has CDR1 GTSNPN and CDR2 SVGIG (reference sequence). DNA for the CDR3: TGTGCCTGGAGTCGGGGCCCTAGCGGGGGACCTTACAATGAGCAGTTCTTC. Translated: CAWSRGPSGGPYNEQFF.

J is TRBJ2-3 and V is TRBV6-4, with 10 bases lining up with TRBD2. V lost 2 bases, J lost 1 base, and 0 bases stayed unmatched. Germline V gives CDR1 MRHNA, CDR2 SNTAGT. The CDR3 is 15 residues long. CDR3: CASSDGTSGTDTQYF. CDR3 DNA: TGTGCCAGCAGTGACGGGACTAGCGGCACAGATACGCAGTATTTT.

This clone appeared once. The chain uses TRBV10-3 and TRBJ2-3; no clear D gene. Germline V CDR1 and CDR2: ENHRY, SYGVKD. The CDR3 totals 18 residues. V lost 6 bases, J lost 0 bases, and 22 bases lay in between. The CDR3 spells CAISPSVRRITSTDTQYF. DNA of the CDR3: TGTGCCATCAGCCCAAGCGTTAGACGGATTACTAGCACAGATACGCAGTATTTT.

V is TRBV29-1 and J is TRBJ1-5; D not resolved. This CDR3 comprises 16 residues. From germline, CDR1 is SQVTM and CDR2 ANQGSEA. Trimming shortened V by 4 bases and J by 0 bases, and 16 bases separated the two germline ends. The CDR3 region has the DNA TGCAGCGTTGGTGCGAGAGGGCCCTATAGCAATCAGCCCCAGCATTTT. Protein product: CSVGARGPYSNQPQHF.

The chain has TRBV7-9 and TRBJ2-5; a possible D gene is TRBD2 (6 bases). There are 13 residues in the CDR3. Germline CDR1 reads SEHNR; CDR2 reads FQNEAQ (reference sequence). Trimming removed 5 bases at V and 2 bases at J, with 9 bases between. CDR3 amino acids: CASSGGPQETQYF. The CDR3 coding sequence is TGTGCCAGCAGCGGAGGGCCTCAAGAGACCCAGTACTTC. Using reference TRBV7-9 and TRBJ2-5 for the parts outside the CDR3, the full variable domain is DTGVSQNPRHKITKRGQNVTFRCDPISEHNRLYWYRQTLGQGPEFLTYFQNEAQLEKSRLLSDRFSAERPKGSFSTLEIQRTEQGDSAMYLCASSGGPQETQYFGPGTRLLVL.

CDR3 nucleotides: TGTGCCAGCAGCCGGGATCTCATCGGGTATGGCTACACCTTC. The encoded protein is CASSRDLIGYGYTF. The chain uses TRBV6-6 and TRBJ1-2, with D uncertain. The CDR3 spans 14 residues. Germline V gives CDR1 MNHNY, CDR2 SVGAGI (reference sequence). V shed 6 bases and J shed 5 bases, with 16 bases lying between them.

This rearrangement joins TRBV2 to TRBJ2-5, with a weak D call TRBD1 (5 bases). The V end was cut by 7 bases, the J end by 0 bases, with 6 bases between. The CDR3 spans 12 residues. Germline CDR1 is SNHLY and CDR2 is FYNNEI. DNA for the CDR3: TGTGCCAGCAACAGGTACCAAGAGACCCAGTACTTC. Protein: CASNRYQETQYF.

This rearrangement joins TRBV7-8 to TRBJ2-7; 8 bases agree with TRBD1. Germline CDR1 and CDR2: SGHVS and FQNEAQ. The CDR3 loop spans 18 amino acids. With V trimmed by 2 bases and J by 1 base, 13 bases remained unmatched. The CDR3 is CASSLPPAETGGSYEQYF. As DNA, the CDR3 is TGTGCCAGCAGCTTACCTCCCGCCGAAACAGGGGGTTCCTACGAGCAGTACTTC. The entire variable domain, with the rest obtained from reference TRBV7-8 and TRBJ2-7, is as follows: GAGVSQSPRYKVAKRGQDVALRCDPISGHVSLFWYQQALGQGPEFLTYFQNEAQLDKSGLPSDRFFAERPEGSVSTLKIQRTQQEDSAVYLCASSLPPAETGGSYEQYFGPGTRLTVT.

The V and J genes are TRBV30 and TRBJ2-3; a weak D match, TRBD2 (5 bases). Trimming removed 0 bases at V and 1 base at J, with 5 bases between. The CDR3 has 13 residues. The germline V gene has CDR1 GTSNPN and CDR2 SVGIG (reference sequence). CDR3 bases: TGTGCCTGGAGTGTCGGGGGCACAGATACGCAGTATTTT. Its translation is CAWSVGGTDTQYF. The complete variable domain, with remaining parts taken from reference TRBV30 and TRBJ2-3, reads SQTIHQWPATLVQPVGSPLSLECTVEGTSNPNLYWYRQAAGRGLQLLFYSVGIGQISSEVPQNLSASRPQDRQFILSSKKLLLSDSGFYLCAWSVGGTDTQYFGPGTRLTVL.

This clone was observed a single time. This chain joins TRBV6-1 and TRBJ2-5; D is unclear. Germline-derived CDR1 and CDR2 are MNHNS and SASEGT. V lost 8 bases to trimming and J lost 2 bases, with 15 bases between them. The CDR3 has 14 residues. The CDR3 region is CASVVAPIQETQYF. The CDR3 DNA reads TGTGCCAGCGTGGTAGCTCCGATACAAGAGACCCAGTACTTC.

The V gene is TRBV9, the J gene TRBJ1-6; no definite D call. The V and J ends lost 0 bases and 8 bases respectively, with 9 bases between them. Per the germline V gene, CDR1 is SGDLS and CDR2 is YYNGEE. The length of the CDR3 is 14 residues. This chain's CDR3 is CASSVGGFDSPLHF. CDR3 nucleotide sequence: TGTGCCAGCAGCGTAGGAGGGTTTGATTCACCCCTCCACTTT. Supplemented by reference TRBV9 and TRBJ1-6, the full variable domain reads DSGVTQTPKHLITATGQRVTLRCSPRSGDLSVYWYQQSLDQGLQFLIQYYNGEERAKGNILERFSAQQFPDLHSELNLSSLELGDSALYFCASSVGGFDSPLHFGNGTRLTVT.

CDR3: CASSLLRTALNTEAFF. CDR3 in DNA: TGTGCCAGCAGTTTATTGAGGACAGCGTTGAACACTGAAGCTTTCTTT. The J gene is TRBJ1-1, the V gene TRBV28, with a possible D match to TRBD1 (6 bases). Germline CDR1 MDHEN, CDR2 SYDVKM. Trimming pared 1 base from V and 0 bases from J, leaving 12 bases between. The length of the CDR3 is 16 residues. The full variable domain, its missing parts supplied by reference TRBV28 and TRBJ1-1, is DVKVTQSSRYLVKRTGEKVFLECVQDMDHENMFWYRQDPGLGLRLIYFSYDVKMKEKGDIPEGYSVSREKKERFSLILESASTNQTSMYLCASSLLRTALNTEAFFGQGTRLTVV.

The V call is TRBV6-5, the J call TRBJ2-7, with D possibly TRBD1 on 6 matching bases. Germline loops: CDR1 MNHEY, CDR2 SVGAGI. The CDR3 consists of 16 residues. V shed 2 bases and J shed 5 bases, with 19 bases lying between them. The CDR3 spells CASSYGGQPAPHEQYF. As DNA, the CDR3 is TGTGCCAGCAGTTACGGCGGACAGCCCGCACCCCACGAGCAGTACTTC.

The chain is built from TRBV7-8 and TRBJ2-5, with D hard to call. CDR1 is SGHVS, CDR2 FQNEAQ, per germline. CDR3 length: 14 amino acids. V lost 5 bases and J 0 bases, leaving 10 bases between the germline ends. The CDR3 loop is CASSATVYQETQYF. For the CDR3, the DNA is TGTGCCAGCAGCGCTACAGTGTACCAAGAGACCCAGTACTTC.

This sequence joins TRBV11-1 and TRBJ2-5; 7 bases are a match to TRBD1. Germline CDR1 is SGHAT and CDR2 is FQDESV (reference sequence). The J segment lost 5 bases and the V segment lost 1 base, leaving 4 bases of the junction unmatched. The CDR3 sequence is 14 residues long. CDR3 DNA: TGTGCCAGCAGCTTAGTACAGGGGTCGGAGACCCAGTACTTC. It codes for CASSLVQGSETQYF.

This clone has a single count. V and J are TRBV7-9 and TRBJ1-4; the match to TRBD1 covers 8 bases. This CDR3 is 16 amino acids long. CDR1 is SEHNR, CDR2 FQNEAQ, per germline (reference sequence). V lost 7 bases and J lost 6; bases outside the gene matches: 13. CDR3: CASTSKEDRVDEKLFF. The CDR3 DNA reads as TGTGCCAGCACCTCAAAGGAGGACAGGGTGGATGAAAAACTGTTTTTT.

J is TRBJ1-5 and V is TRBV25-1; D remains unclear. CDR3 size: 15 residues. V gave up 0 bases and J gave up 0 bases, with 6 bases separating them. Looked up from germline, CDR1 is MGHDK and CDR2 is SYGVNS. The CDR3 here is CASSEYQNSNQPQHF. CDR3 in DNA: TGTGCCAGCAGTGAATATCAAAATAGCAATCAGCCCCAGCATTTT.

The CDR3 region is CASTSVGNTEAFF. The CDR3 DNA reads TGTGCCAGTACCTCAGTTGGGAACACTGAAGCTTTCTTT. The J gene is TRBJ1-1, the V gene TRBV19; no definite D call. The CDR3 runs 13 residues. V lost 7 bases, J lost 1 base, and 10 bases lay in between. Germline CDR1 is LNHDA and CDR2 is SQIVND (reference sequence).

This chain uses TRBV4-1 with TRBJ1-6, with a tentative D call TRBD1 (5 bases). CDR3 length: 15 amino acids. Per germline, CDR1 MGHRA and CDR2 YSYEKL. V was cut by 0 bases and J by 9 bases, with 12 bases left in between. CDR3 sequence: CASSQDGGGVSPLHF. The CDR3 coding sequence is TGCGCCAGCAGCCAAGATGGGGGAGGGGTTTCACCCCTCCACTTT.

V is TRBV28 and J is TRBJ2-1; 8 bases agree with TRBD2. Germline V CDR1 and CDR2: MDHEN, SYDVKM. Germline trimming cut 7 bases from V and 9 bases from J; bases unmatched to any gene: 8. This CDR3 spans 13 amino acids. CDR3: CASTETSAREQFF. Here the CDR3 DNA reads TGTGCCAGCACCGAGACTAGCGCTCGTGAGCAGTTCTTC.

CDR3 in DNA: TGCAGCGTCCGTTCGTTGGGGGCACAGGGTAACTTGATCTATGGCTACACCTTC. Protein: CSVRSLGAQGNLIYGYTF. The chain is built from TRBV29-1 and TRBJ1-2, with a tentative D call TRBD1 (6 bases). Deletions cut 6 bases from V and 4 bases from J, with 30 bases between. The CDR3 loop spans 18 amino acids. CDR1 is SQVTM, CDR2 ANQGSEA, per germline.

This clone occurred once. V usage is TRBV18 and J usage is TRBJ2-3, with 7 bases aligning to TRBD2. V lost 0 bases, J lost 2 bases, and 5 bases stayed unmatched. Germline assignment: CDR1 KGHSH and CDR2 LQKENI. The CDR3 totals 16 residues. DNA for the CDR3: TGTGCCAGCTCACCACCCGGGACTACGAACACAGATACGCAGTATTTT. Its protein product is CASSPPGTTNTDTQYF.

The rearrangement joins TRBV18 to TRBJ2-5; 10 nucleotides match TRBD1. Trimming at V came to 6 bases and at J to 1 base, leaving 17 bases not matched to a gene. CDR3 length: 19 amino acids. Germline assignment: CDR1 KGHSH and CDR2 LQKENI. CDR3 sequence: CASSPLNWDRGMVQETQYF. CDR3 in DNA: TGTGCCAGCTCCCCTCTGAATTGGGACAGGGGTATGGTCCAAGAGACCCAGTACTTC.